What follows are 9 T cell receptor beta chains derived from one specimen sequenced in a study of OX40 agonist ivuxolimab in advanced cancers. Sequencing used immunoSEQ multiplex PCR; TCRdb keeps in-frame clones, though not all of them. Of over 65,000 clones listed, roughly 87% are singletons. Sequenced material: CD4+ or CD8+ T cells sorted from blood, taken in a trial of the OX40 agonist ivuxolimab. These receptors all come from an adult with an advanced solid tumor such as melanoma, head and neck, liver or kidney cancer.

In its sample, this clone was seen once. This chain links TRBV29-1 with TRBJ2-1, with D uncertain. V was pared by 4 bases and J by 6 bases, with 10 bases between. CDR3 length: 12 residues. Per germline, CDR1 SQVTM and CDR2 ANQGSEA. CDR3 sequence reads: CSVGTIINEQFF. The DNA for the CDR3 is TGCAGCGTTGGGACCATCATCAATGAGCAGTTCTTC.

The chain recombines TRBV5-6 with TRBJ2-7; D is ambiguous. The V gene lost 3 bases and the J gene lost 1 base, with 8 bases spanning the gap. Germline assignment: CDR1 SGHDT and CDR2 YYEEEE. There are 13 residues in the CDR3. The CDR3 sequence is CASSSPPSYEQYF. The DNA for the CDR3 is TGTGCCAGCAGCTCCCCGCCATCCTACGAGCAGTACTTC.

This clone was seen a handful of times. The chain combines TRBV28 with TRBJ2-7, with 11 bases that match TRBD2. CDR3 length: 13 residues. Germline CDR1 is MDHEN and CDR2 is SYDVKM. V was pared by 6 bases and J by 4 bases, with 2 bases of the junction left unmatched. CDR3 protein: CASRGTSGYEQYF. In DNA, the CDR3 is TGTGCCAGCAGAGGGACTAGCGGTTACGAGCAGTACTTC.

The table lists this clone with a few counts. The chain is built from TRBV6-5 and TRBJ1-5; D is undetermined. The germline V and J ends were trimmed by 5 bases and 5 bases, with 10 bases remaining between them. In germline, CDR1 is MNHEY, CDR2 SVGAGI. The CDR3 sequence is 13 residues long. This CDR3 reads CASSPRADQPQHF. CDR3 bases: TGTGCCAGCAGTCCGAGGGCAGATCAGCCCCAGCATTTT.

The chain has TRBV29-1 and TRBJ2-5; 9 bases are a match to TRBD2. The V and J ends lost 3 bases and 5 bases, in that order; junction bases with no gene match: 7. The V gene's germline CDR1 is SQVTM and CDR2 ANQGSEA. The length of the CDR3 is 14 residues. In nucleotides, the CDR3 is TGCAGCGTTGATCGGCGGGGGGGCCGCGAGACCCAGTACTTC. Translation: CSVDRRGGRETQYF.

This sequence joins TRBV14 and TRBJ2-3, with a tentative D call TRBD2 (6 bases). Germline V gene data show CDR1 as SGHDN and CDR2 as FVKESK. The CDR3 loop spans 16 amino acids. Trimming shortened V by 4 bases and J by 4 bases, and 18 bases separated the two germline ends. In DNA, the CDR3 is TGTGCCAGCAGCCCCCTCTTCGGGAGTCGGGCAGATACGCAGTATTTT. Residues: CASSPLFGSRADTQYF.

The chain has TRBV5-1 and TRBJ2-6; D is uncertain. CDR3 length: 15 residues. Trimming pared 4 bases from V and 0 bases from J, leaving 8 bases between. Looked up from germline, CDR1 is SGHRS and CDR2 is YFSETQ. The CDR3 DNA reads as TGCGCCAGCAGCCGTGACCTCTCTGGGGCCAACGTCCTGACTTTC. Translated, it gives CASSRDLSGANVLTF. The full variable domain, in which reference TRBV5-1 and TRBJ2-6 provide the parts outside the CDR3, is KAGVTQTPRYLIKTRGQQVTLSCSPISGHRSVSWYQQTPGQGLQFLFEYFSETQRNKGNFPGRFSGRQFSNSRSEMNVSTLELGDSALYLCASSRDLSGANVLTFGAGSRLTVL.

The chain has TRBV6-6 and TRBJ2-1; D is unclear. Germline loops: CDR1 MNHNY, CDR2 SVGAGI (reference sequence). The CDR3 spans 11 residues. Trimming stripped 0 bases from V and 9 bases from J, with 3 bases between. The CDR3 sequence is CASSYSREQFF. The CDR3 region has the DNA TGTGCCAGCAGTTACTCGCGTGAGCAGTTCTTC.

The J gene is TRBJ2-7, the V gene TRBV19; perhaps TRBD1 as D (5 bases). Germline CDR1 LNHDA, CDR2 SQIVND (reference sequence). V was clipped by 3 bases and J by 2 bases, with 11 bases between them. The CDR3 sequence is 14 residues long. CDR3 bases: TGTGCCAGTAGTATTTTAAAGGGGACCTACGAGCAGTACTTC. Its protein product is CASSILKGTYEQYF.